The 8 T cell receptor beta chains in this list originate from one sample, sequenced in a study of Tregs in tolerant kidney transplant recipients. Here immunoSEQ multiplex PCR was the method, and the copy in TCRdb shows in-frame clones only, minus some. There are 74,000 or so clones in the sample; over 75% occur only once, and 1.5% to 2% lies in the top ten. The nonmyeloablative bone marrow transplants came from related graft donors, with transient mixed chimerism. Sequencing was performed on CD4+ T cells from blood (PBMCs), taken 24 months after the transplant. Receptor source: a human patient who received a combined kidney and bone marrow transplant. Some T cells may be transferred from the graft donor.

The table lists this clone with a count of one. CDR3 amino acids: CASSSPGTGVSDTQYF. For the CDR3, the DNA is TGTGCCAGCAGCTCGCCCGGGACAGGGGTTTCAGATACGCAGTATTTT. J is TRBJ2-3 and V is TRBV7-9, with 10 nucleotides matching TRBD1. This CDR3 has 16 residues. Germline V lookup: CDR1 SEHNR, CDR2 FQNEAQ (reference sequence). The J segment lost 4 bases and the V segment lost 4 bases, leaving 8 bases of the junction unmatched.

The chain combines TRBV4-3 with TRBJ1-2, with D possibly matching TRBD1 (6 bases). Germline V lookup: CDR1 LGHNA, CDR2 YSLEER. The CDR3 has 14 residues. V shed 4 bases and J shed 4 bases, with 13 bases lying between them. The CDR3 loop is CASSPSGGPYGYTF. The CDR3 bases are TGCGCCAGCAGCCCTTCCGGGGGGCCCTATGGCTACACCTTC.

The chain links TRBV7-9 to TRBJ2-5, with 7 bases fitting TRBD2. V shed 5 bases, J shed 2 bases, and the junction held 14 bases outside the gene matches. Germline values: CDR1 SEHNR, CDR2 FQNEAQ (reference sequence). The CDR3 is made up of 17 amino acids. The CDR3 sequence: CASSPEGVGGIQETQYF. The CDR3 DNA is TGTGCCAGCAGCCCGGAGGGAGTCGGGGGGATTCAAGAGACCCAGTACTTC.

The V gene is TRBV2, the J gene TRBJ1-5; tentative D call: TRBD1 (5 bases). CDR1 SNHLY and CDR2 FYNNEI come from the germline V gene. The CDR3 is 12 residues long. Trimming removed 6 bases at V and 7 bases at J, with 10 bases between. The DNA for the CDR3 is TGTGCCAGCAGCGGGCCAGGGCAGCCCCAGCATTTT. This sequence encodes CASSGPGQPQHF.

This chain joins TRBV27 and TRBJ2-3; D not resolved. The germline V and J ends were trimmed by 6 bases and 4 bases, with 11 bases remaining between them. This CDR3 comprises 13 residues. The germline V gene encodes CDR1 MNHEY and CDR2 SMNVEV (reference sequence). The CDR3 sequence: CASSPSFSDTQYF. In DNA form, the CDR3 reads TGTGCCAGCAGCCCCTCCTTCTCAGATACGCAGTATTTT.

This clone turned up a few times. The chain carries TRBV4-1 and TRBJ2-4, with TRBD2 matching 11 bases. The junction had 12 bases not matched to a gene; V was cut back by 8 bases and J by 0 bases. The CDR3 length is 18 residues. Germline-derived CDR1 and CDR2 are MGHRA and YSYEKL. The CDR3 nucleotides read TGCGCCAGCTCCCAGACTAGCGGGGCAGAGCTAGCCAAAAACATTCAGTACTTC. Encoded protein: CASSQTSGAELAKNIQYF.

V usage is TRBV27 and J usage is TRBJ2-6, with 9 bases matching TRBD1. CDR1 MNHEY and CDR2 SMNVEV come from the germline V gene (reference sequence). V lost 8 bases to trimming and J lost 4 bases; unmatched junction nucleotides: 12. The CDR3 is 17 residues long. The CDR3 bases are TGTGCCAGCCTCGCCACAGGGGGCGCACGGGGGGCCAACGTCCTGACTTTC. This codes for CASLATGGARGANVLTF.

The V call is TRBV30, the J call TRBJ2-5; D not certain. Germline V gene sequence: CDR1 GTSNPN, CDR2 SVGIG (reference sequence). The CDR3 is 12 amino acids. Trimming stripped 2 bases from V and 5 bases from J, with 9 bases between. CDR3 nucleotide sequence: TGTGCCTGGAGTCGCTACGAGGAGACCCAGTACTTC. It translates to CAWSRYEETQYF.